This TCR beta chain stems from a study of blood T cell repertoires in COVID-19 (dated by TCRdb to 2019 to 2021). About the full investigation: The collaborator samples originated in the United States, Italy and Spain and spanned the acute and convalescent phases of COVID-19. The prospective study material was composed of cDNA or gDNA derived from T cells, B-cell-depleted T cells, or PBMCs. Samples came from the ongoing ImmuneRACE study (first 160 participants) plus 1,254 subjects from 6 global collaborators. The sample metadata nearly always contained a de-identified subject ID, COVID-19 status, age in years and sex. Deeply sampled blood TCRbeta repertoires from subjects exposed to, actively infected with, or recovered from COVID-19 were included in the dataset. A freely available public database, intended as a resource for researchers studying the immune response to SARS-CoV-2, is where the repertoires were released. HLA class I and class II types, where available, came from metadata supplied by the sample provider rather than from assay-based typing. What the research found in general, with its limitations: The quantity of clinical and demographic metadata differed by source and by participant and was supplied without curation.

Per the germline V gene, MNHEY is the CDR1 and SVGAGI is the CDR2. The CDR3 spans 14 residues, from the cysteine through the phenylalanine. Only the CDR3 part of the read is kept: 42 bases, read in frame from the first base. The V and J ends are trimmed by 6 bases and 1 base, leaving 13 bases between them. Whole blood was collected in K2EDTA tubes by collaborating institutions according to the institutions' own protocols. For TCRbeta analysis, collaborators shipped samples as frozen whole blood, isolated PBMCs, or DNA extracted from either of those sample types. The immunoSEQ Assay, a bias-controlled multiplex PCR, was used to amplify TCRbeta CDR3 regions from genomic DNA. The original methods were these. Within the assay, amplification of reference gene primers was used to estimate how many nucleated cells each sample contained. To quantify the absolute abundance of each unique TCRbeta CDR3 rearrangement, sequence reads were collapsed and filtered. For each sample, productive Simpson clonality was calculated by taking the square root of Simpson's diversity index across productive rearrangements. The source is immuneACCESS, and TCRdb retained only in-frame sequences with V and J called. Part of the clones is not carried over; for the studies checked, unresolved V genes explain less than half of this, and the remainder is unexplained. The V and J calls and clone size were taken over from that table, and D and trimming were inferred from the DNA. The sample records about 140,000 clones, 88% of which are singletons. Of the sample, about 10% falls within the top ten clones.

As for this clone: Its antigen specificity is not known. No per-base quality is available; no much larger clone lies one base away. Additional DNA sequences in this sample encode the identical CDR3.

Material for sequencing was peripheral blood. This clonotype was sampled from a man in his sixties with active or convalescent COVID-19. The sequence joins TRBV6-5 to TRBJ2-7; no confident D gene assignment can be made. Here the CDR3 is given as CASREPGSSYEQYF. The DNA reads TGTGCCAGCAGAGAGCCAGGTTCTTCCTACGAGCAGTACTTC.